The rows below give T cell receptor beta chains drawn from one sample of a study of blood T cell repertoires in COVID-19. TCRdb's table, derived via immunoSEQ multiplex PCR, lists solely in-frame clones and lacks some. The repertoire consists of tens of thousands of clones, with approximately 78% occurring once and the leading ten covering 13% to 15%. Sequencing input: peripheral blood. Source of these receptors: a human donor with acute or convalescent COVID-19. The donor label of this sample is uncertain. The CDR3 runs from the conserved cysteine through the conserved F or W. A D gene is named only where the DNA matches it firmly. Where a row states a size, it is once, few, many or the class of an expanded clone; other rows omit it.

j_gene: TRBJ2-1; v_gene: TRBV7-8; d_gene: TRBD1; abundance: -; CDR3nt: TGTGCCAGCAGCCCCCGGACAGGGGGCGGTGAGCAGTTCTTC; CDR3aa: CASSPRTGGGEQFF
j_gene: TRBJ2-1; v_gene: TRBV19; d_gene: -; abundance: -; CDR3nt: TGTGCCAGTAGTATACAGGAATCCTACAATGAGCAGTTCTTC; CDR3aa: CASSIQESYNEQFF
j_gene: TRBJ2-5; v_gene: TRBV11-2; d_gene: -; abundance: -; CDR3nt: TGTGCCTGCCAGGGGCCTACTCAAGAGATAACCCAGTACTTC; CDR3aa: CACQGPTQEITQYF
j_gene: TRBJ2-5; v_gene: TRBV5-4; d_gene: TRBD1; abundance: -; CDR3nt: TGTGCCAGCAGCTTACAGGGGGCTGGGGAGACCCAGTACTTC; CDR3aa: CASSLQGAGETQYF
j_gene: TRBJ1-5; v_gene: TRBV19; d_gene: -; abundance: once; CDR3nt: TGTGCCAGTATGGAGGGATATGGTAATCAGCCCCAGCATTTT; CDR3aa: CASMEGYGNQPQHF
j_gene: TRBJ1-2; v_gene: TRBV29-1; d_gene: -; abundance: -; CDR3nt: TGCAGCGTTGTCGGGGGAGTGTATGGCTACACCTTC; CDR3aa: CSVVGGVYGYTF
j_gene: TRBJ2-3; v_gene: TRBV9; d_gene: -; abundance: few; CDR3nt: TGTGCCAGCAGCGCGGTGCCGGGACTGGAAGATACGCAGTATTTT; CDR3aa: CASSAVPGLEDTQYF
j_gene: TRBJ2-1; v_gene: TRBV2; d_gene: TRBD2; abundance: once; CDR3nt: TGTGCCAGCGGTAAGGGGCGGGAGACCCCGGAGTTCTTC; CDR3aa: CASGKGRETPEFF
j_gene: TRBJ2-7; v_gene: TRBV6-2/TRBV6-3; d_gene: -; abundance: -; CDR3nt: TGTGCCAGCAGTTATTCAACAAGAGACATGTCCTACGAGCAGTACTTC; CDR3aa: CASSYSTRDMSYEQYF
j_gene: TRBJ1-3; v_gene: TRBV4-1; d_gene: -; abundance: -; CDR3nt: TGCGCCAGCAGCCAAGGGACAGACCCGGGAAACACCATATATTTT; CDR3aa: CASSQGTDPGNTIYF
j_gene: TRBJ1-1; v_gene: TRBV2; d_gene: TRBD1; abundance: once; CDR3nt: TGTGCCAGCAGTCTCCAGGGGGTGATGAACACTGAAGCTTTCTTT; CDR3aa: CASSLQGVMNTEAFF
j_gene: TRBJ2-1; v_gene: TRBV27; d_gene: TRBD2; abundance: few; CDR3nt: TGTGCCAGCAGTCCGGGACTAGCGTCCTTCATATCCAATGAGCAGTTCTTC; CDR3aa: CASSPGLASFISNEQFF
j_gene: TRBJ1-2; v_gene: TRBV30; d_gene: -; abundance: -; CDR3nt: TGTGCCGTAAATAGAGGGGGTTCTAGCTACACCTTC; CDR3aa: CAVNRGGSSYTF
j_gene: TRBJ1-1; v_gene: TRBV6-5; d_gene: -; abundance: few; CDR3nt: TGTGCCAGCAGTCCCTCCCCCCCTGAAGCTTTCTTT; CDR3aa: CASSPSPPEAFF
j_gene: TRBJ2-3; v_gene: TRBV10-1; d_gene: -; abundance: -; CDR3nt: TGCGCCAGCAGCCTTGACTTTAGCACAGATACGCAGTATTTT; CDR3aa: CASSLDFSTDTQYF
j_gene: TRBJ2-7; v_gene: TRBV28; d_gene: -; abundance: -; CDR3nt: TGTGCCAGCAGCCGAAAAGGCCTAACCGCAGGGGAGCAGTACTTC; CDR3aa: CASSRKGLTAGEQYF
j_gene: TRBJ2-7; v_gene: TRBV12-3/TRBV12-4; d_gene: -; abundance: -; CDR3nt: TGTGCCAGCAGTTTAACAGGTGCCCACGAGCAGTACTTC; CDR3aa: CASSLTGAHEQYF
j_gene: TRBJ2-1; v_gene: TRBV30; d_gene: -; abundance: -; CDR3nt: TGTGCCTGGAGTGGCTACCAGAGGATCAATGAGCAGTTCTTC; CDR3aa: CAWSGYQRINEQFF
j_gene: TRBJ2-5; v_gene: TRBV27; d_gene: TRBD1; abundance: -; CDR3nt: TGTGCCAGCAGTCCCTACGGACAGGGGAAAGAGACCCAGTACTTC; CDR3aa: CASSPYGQGKETQYF
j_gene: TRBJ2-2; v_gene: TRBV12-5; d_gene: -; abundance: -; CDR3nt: TGTGCTAGTGGTTTGGTACGCGGCACCGGGGAGCTGTTTTTT; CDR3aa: CASGLVRGTGELFF
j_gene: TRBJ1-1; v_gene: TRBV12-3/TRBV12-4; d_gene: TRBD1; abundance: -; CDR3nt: TGTGCCAGCAGTTGGGGACAGGGGGGGTCGGCTTTCTTT; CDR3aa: CASSWGQGGSAFF
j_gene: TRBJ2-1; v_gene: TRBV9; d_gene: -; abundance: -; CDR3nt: TGTGCCAGCAGCGTAGGACTCTTTAATGAGCAGTTCTTC; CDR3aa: CASSVGLFNEQFF
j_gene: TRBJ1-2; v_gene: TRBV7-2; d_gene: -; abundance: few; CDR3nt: TGTGCCAGCAGCTTAGGACTAATGGGGGCCGATGGCTACACCTTC; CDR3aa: CASSLGLMGADGYTF
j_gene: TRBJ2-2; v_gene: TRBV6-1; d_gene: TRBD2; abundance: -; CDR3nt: TGTGCCAGCAGTGAGGGAGGGGTCACCGGGGAGCTGTTTTTT; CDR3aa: CASSEGGVTGELFF
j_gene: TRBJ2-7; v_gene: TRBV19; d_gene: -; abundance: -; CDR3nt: TGTGCCAGTAGTGGGGGGAGCAGATCCCTTTACGAGCAGTACTTC; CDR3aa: CASSGGSRSLYEQYF
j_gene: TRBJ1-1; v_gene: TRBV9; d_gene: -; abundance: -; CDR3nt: TGTGCCAGCAGCGCTGGACGGGTAAGGGGTACTGAAGCTTTCTTT; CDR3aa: CASSAGRVRGTEAFF
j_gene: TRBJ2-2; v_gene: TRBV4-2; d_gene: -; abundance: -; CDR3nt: TGTGCCAGCACCGCGGCGAGAGGGAGTAGTACCGGGGAGCTGTTTTTT; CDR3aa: CASTAARGSSTGELFF
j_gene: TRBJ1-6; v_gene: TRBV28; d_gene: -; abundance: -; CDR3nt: TGTGCCAGCAGTTTATCCGGGGAGAATTCACCCCTCCACTTT; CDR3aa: CASSLSGENSPLHF
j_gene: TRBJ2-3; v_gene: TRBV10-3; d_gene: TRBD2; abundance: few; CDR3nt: TGTGCCATCAGTGCCCAGGGCGGGGGGAACACAGATACGCAGTATTTT; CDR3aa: CAISAQGGGNTDTQYF
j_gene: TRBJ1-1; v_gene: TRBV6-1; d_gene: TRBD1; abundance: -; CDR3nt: TGTGCCAGCAGTGTACCAGGGGGCTACACTGAAGCTTTCTTT; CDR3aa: CASSVPGGYTEAFF
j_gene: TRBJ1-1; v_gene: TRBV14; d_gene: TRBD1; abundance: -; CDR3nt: TGTGCCAGCAGGAGGACAGGGTCCGCTGAAGCTTTCTTT; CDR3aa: CASRRTGSAEAFF
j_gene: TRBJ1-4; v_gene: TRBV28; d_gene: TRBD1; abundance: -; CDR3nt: TGTGCCAGCAGTTCCTACGGACAGGTGTCTGCAACTAATGAAAAACTGTTTTTT; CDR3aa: CASSSYGQVSATNEKLFF
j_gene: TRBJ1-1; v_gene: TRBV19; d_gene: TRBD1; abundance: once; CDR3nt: TGTGCCAGTAGCAAGGGGGCACGAGGGAACACTGAAGCTTTCTTT; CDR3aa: CASSKGARGNTEAFF
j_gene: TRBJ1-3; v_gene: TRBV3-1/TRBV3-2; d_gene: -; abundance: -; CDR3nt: TGTGCCAGCAGCCTACAAGAGAGGAACACCATATATTTT; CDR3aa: CASSLQERNTIYF
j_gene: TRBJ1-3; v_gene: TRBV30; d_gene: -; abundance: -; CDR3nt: TGTGCCTGGAGTCGGACACAGGGAGTCGGAAACACCATATATTTT; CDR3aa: CAWSRTQGVGNTIYF
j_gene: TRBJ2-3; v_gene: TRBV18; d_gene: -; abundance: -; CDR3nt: TGTGCCAGCTCGTCTACAGGGCAGGGCACAGATACGCAGTATTTT; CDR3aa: CASSSTGQGTDTQYF
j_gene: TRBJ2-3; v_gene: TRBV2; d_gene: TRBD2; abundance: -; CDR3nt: TGTGCCAGCAGCCCGGGACTAGCGGGGGGGTGGACAGATACGCAGTATTTT; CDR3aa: CASSPGLAGGWTDTQYF
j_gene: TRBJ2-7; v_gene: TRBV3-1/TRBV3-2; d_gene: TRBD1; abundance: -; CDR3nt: TGTGCCAGCAGCCCCGGACAGGGCGGCTCCTACGAGCAGTACTTC; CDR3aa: CASSPGQGGSYEQYF
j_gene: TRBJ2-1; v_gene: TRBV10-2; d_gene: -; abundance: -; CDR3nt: TGCGCCAGCGGGGTAGGGAGATACAATGAGCAGTTCTTC; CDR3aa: CASGVGRYNEQFF
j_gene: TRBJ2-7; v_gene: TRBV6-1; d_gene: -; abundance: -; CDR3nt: TGTGCCAGCAGTGAGGACCGCTTCCCCGGAGGGTACGAGCAGTACTTC; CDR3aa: CASSEDRFPGGYEQYF
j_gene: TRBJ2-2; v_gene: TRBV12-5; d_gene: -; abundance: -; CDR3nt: TGTGCTAGTGGTTTGCTAAACACCGGGGAGCTGTTTTTT; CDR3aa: CASGLLNTGELFF
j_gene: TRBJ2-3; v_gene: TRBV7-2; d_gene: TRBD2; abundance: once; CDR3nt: TGTGCCAGCAGCTATGTGGCTAGCGGGGGGGATACGCAGTATTTT; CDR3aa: CASSYVASGGDTQYF
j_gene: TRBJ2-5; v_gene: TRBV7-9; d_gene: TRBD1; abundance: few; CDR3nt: TGTGCCAGCAGCTTATGGACAGGGGATGAGACCCAGTACTTC; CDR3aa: CASSLWTGDETQYF
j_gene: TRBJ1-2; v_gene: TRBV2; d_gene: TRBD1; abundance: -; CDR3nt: TGTGCCAGCAGGGGACAGGGAGGAGGCTACACCTTC; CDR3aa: CASRGQGGGYTF
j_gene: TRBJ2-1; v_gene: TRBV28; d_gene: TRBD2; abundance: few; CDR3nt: TGTGCCAGCAGTTCCCGAGGGGGGGCGGGAGGATACAATGAGCAGTTCTTC; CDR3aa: CASSSRGGAGGYNEQFF
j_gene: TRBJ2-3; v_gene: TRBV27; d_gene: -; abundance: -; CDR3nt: TGTGCCAGCAAGCCATGGGCCAACACAGATACGCAGTATTTT; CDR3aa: CASKPWANTDTQYF
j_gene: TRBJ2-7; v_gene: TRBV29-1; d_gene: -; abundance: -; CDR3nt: TGCAGCGTTGAAGGCGGCGCCTACGAGCAGTACTTC; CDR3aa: CSVEGGAYEQYF
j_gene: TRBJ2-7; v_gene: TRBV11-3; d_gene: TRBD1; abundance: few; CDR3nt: TGTGCCAGCAGCTTAGATGGACAGGGGTTCCGGGAGCAGTACTTC; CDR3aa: CASSLDGQGFREQYF
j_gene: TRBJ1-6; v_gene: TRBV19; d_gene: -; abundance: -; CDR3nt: TGTGCCAGTAGTCCCGGACAGCGTAATTCACCCCTCCACTTT; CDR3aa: CASSPGQRNSPLHF
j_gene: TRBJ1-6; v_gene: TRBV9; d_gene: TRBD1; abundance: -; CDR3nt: TGTGCCAGCAGCGTCGCACAGGGGGCGAATTCACCCCTCCACTTT; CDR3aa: CASSVAQGANSPLHF
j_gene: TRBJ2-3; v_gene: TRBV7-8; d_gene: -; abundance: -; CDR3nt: TGTGCCAGCAGCCCCAGAGACTCTAGCACAGATACGCAGTATTTT; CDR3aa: CASSPRDSSTDTQYF
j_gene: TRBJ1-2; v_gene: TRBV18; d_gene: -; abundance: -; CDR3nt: TGTGCCAGCTCACCAACACAGGGAAACTATGGCTACACCTTC; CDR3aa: CASSPTQGNYGYTF
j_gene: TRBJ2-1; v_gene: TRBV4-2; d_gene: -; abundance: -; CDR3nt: TGTGCCAGCAGCCAAGATCCGGGGTCCTTAAAAAATGAGCAGTTCTTC; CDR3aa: CASSQDPGSLKNEQFF
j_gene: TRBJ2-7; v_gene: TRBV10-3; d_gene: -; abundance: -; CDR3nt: TGTGCCATCAGTCAAACCTACGAGCAGTACTTC; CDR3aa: CAISQTYEQYF
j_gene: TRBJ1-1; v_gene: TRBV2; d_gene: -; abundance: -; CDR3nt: TGTGCCAGCAGTGAAGAAATAACTCTCACTGAAGCTTTCTTT; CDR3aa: CASSEEITLTEAFF
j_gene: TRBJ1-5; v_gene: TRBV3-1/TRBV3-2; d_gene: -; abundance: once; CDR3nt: TGTGCCAGCAGCCCCTTAGGGGGGGGACCCCAGCATTTT; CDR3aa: CASSPLGGGPQHF
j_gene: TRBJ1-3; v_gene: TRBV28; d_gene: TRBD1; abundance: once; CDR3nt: TGTGCCAGCACCCAAACAGGGGTAGGAAACACCATATATTTT; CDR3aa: CASTQTGVGNTIYF
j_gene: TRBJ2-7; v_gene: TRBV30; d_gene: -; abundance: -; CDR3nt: TGTGCCTGGAGTTCCACCGGGACTCCCCTATACTTC; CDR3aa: CAWSSTGTPLYF
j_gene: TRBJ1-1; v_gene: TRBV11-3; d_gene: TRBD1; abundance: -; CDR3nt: TGTGCCAGCTCGACAGGGGAGTCGGCTTTCTTT; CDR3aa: CASSTGESAFF